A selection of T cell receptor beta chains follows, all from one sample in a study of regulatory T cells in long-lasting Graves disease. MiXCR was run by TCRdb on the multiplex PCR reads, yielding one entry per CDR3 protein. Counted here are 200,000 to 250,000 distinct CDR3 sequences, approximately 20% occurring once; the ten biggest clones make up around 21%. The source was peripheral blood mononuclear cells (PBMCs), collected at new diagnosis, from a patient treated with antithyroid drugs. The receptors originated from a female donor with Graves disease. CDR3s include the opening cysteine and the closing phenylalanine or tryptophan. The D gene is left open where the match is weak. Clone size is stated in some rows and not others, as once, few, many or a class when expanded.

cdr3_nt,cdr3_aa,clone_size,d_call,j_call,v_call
TGTGCCAGCAGTCAGCAGATCCCGGACATATATGGCTACACCTTC,CASSQQIPDIYGYTF,many,.,TRBJ1-2,TRBV6-2/TRBV6-3
TGCGCCAGCAGCTCGCTCGGGGGACTTAACAAACAGACGGGGACCTACGAGCAGTACTTC,CASSSLGGLNKQTGTYEQYF,few,.,TRBJ2-7,TRBV5-1
TGTGCCAGTAGTGAGGGGAGCTCCTACAATGAGCAGTTCTTC,CASSEGSSYNEQFF,many,.,TRBJ2-1,TRBV19
TGTGCCAGCAGCGCCCGGTACCAAGAGACCCAGTACTTC,CASSARYQETQYF,many,.,TRBJ2-5,TRBV9
TGCAGCGTTACTTGGACGGCTAACTATGGCTACACCTTC,CSVTWTANYGYTF,many,.,TRBJ1-2,TRBV29-1
TGTGCCAGCAGACGGACAGGGGCGGGAGAAAAACTGTTTTTT,CASRRTGAGEKLFF,many,TRBD1,TRBJ1-4,TRBV7-8
TGTGCCAGCAGTGAAGGGTACAGGGCCAACATTCAGTACTTC,CASSEGYRANIQYF,many,.,TRBJ2-4,TRBV6-1
TGTGCCAGCAGCCGAGAGCAGGGAGCCTATGGCTACACCTTC,CASSREQGAYGYTF,many,.,TRBJ1-2,TRBV16
TGTGCCAGCAGTCCCGACTCCACCTACACTGAAGCTTTCTTT,CASSPDSTYTEAFF,many,.,TRBJ1-1,TRBV6-2/TRBV6-3
TGTGCCAGCAGTACGGTCGAAGAGACCCAGTACTTC,CASSTVEETQYF,many,.,TRBJ2-5,TRBV2
TGTGCCAGTAGCGGGACTGAACAGTACGAGCAGTACTTC,CASSGTEQYEQYF,few,.,TRBJ2-7,TRBV19
TGTGCCAGCACCCTCCGAGGGGGAGACTATGGCTACACCTTC,CASTLRGGDYGYTF,many,.,TRBJ1-2,TRBV2
TGTGCCAGCAGCCCGGGGGGGGAAACAGATACGCAGTATTTT,CASSPGGETDTQYF,many,TRBD2,TRBJ2-3,TRBV11-2
TGCAGTGCCCAAGGGACTAGCGGGAAACAAGAGACCCAGTACTTC,CSAQGTSGKQETQYF,few,TRBD2,TRBJ2-5,TRBV20-1
TGCAGCGCAGACAAGAACACTGAAGCTTTCTTT,CSADKNTEAFF,few,.,TRBJ1-1,TRBV29-1
TGCGCCAGCAGCTTGTGGCAGGGGTCTTGGGAGCAGTACTTC,CASSLWQGSWEQYF,.,.,TRBJ2-7,TRBV5-1